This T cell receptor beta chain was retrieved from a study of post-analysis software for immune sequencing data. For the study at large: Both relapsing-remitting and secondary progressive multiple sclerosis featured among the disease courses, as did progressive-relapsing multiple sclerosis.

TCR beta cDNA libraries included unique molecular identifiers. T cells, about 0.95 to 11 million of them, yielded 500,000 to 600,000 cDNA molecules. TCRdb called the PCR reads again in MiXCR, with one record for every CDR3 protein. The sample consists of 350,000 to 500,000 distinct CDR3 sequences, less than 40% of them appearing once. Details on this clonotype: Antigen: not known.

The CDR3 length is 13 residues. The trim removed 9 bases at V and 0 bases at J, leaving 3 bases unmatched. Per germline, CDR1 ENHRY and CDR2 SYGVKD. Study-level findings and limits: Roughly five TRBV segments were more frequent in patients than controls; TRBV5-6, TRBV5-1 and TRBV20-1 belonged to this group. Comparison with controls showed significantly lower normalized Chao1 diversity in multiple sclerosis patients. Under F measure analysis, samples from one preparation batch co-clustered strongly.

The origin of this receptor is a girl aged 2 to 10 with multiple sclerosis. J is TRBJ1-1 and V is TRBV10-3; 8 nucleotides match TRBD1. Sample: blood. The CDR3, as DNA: TGTGCCATGGGACAGGTTATGAACACTGAAGCTTTCTTT. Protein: CAMGQVMNTEAFF.